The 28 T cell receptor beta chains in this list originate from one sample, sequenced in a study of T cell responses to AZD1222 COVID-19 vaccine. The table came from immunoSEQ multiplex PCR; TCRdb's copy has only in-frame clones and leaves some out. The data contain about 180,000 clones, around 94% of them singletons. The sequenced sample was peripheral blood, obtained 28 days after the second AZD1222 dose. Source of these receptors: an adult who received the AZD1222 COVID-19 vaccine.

CDR3 nucleotides: TGTGCCAGCAGTAACCCCCTGGGACAGGGGGCCTTGGGGCAGTTCTTC. Translation gives CASSNPLGQGALGQFF. The chain has TRBV6-2 or TRBV6-3 and TRBJ2-1, with 12 bases that match TRBD1. V was pared by 5 bases and J by 12 bases, with 14 bases of the junction left unmatched. Germline lookup yields CDR1 MNHEY and CDR2 SVGEGT. This CDR3 contains 16 residues.

CDR3 nucleotides: TGCGCCAGCAGCTTGGAAGCGGGTACAATTGAGCAGTTCTTC. Residues: CASSLEAGTIEQFF. The genes are TRBV5-1 and TRBJ2-1, with a weak D call TRBD2 (6 bases). The V gene lost 0 bases and the J gene lost 9 bases, with 13 bases spanning the gap. Germline V gene lookup returns CDR1 SGHRS and CDR2 YFSETQ. This CDR3 is 14 amino acids long.

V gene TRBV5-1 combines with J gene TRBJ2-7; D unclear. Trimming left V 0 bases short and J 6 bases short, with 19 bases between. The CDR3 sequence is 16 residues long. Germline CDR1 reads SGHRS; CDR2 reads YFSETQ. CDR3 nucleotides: TGCGCCAGCAGCTTGGCCTCTCGGGTATGGGTGGGCGAGCAGTACTTC. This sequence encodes CASSLASRVWVGEQYF.

DNA of the CDR3: TGTGCCACCAGTGATTCTAGCGGGCTCAGCAATGAGCAGTTCTTC. This translates into CATSDSSGLSNEQFF. The chain is built from TRBV24-1 and TRBJ2-1, with 8 nucleotides matching TRBD2. Unmatched junction bases numbered 5, after V lost 2 bases and J lost 6 bases. The germline CDR1 and CDR2 sequences are KGHDR and SFDVKD. The CDR3 extends over 15 amino acids.

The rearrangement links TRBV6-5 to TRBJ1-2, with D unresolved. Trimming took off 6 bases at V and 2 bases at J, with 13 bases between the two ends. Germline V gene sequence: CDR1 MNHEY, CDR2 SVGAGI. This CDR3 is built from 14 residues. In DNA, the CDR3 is TGTGCCAGCAGCCTACAAAGACCAAACTATGGCTACACCTTC. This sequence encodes CASSLQRPNYGYTF.

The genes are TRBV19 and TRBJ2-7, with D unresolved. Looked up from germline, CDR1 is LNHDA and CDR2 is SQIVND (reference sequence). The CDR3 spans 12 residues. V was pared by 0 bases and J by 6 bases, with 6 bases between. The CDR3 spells CASSIDGFEQYF. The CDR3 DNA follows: TGTGCCAGTAGTATAGATGGGTTCGAGCAGTACTTC.

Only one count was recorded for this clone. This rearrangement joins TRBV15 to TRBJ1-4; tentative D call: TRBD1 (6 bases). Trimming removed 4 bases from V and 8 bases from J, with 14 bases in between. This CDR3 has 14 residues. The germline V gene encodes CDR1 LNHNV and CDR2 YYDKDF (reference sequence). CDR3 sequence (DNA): TGTGCCACCAGCAAGGCAGGGGACTGGGAAAAACTGTTTTTT. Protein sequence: CATSKAGDWEKLFF.

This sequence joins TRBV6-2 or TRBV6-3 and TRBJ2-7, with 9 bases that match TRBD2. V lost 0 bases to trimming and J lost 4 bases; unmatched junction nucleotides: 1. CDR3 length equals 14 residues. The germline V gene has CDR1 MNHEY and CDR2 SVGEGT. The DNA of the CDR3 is TGTGCCAGCAGTTACTCGAGCGGGGGGTACGAGCAGTACTTC. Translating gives CASSYSSGGYEQYF.

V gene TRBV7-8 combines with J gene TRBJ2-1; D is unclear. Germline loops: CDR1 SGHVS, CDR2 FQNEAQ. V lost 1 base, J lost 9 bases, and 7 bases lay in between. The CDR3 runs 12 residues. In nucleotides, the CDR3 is TGTGCCAGCAGCTTAGGGGTGGTTGAGCAGTTCTTC. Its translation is CASSLGVVEQFF.

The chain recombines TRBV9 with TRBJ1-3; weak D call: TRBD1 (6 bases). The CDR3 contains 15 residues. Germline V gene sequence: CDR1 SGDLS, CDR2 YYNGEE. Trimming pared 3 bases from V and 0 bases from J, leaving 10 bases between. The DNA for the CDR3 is TGTGCCAGCAGCGACAGGACAGCCTCTGGAAACACCATATATTTT. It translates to CASSDRTASGNTIYF. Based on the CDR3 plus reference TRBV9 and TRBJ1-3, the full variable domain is DSGVTQTPKHLITATGQRVTLRCSPRSGDLSVYWYQQSLDQGLQFLIQYYNGEERAKGNILERFSAQQFPDLHSELNLSSLELGDSALYFCASSDRTASGNTIYFGEGSWLTVV.

The CDR3 reads CASSSTDSLADEQFF. CDR3 DNA sequence: TGTGCCAGCAGCTCCACCGACTCACTAGCGGATGAGCAGTTCTTC. The chain couples TRBV7-3 to TRBJ2-1; 8 nucleotides align to TRBD2. V dropped 4 bases and J dropped 8; count of bases not matched to a gene: 10. Germline V gene data show CDR1 as SGHTA and CDR2 as FQGTGA. The CDR3 consists of 15 residues.

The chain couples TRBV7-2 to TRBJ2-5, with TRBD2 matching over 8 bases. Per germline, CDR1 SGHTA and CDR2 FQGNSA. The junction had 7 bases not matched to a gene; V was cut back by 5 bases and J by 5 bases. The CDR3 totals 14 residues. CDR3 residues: CASSARGGRETQYF. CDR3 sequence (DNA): TGTGCCAGCAGCGCTCGGGGGGGCCGGGAGACCCAGTACTTC.

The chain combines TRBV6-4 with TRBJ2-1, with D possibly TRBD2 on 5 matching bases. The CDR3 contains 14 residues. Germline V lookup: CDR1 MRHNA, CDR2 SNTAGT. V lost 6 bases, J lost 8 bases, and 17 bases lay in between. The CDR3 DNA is TGTGCCAGCAGCCGCGAGGCTGGGAGTTATGAGCAGTTCTTC. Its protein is CASSREAGSYEQFF.

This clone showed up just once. The CDR3 here is CASIRTGALGAFF. The DNA of the CDR3 is TGTGCCAGCATAAGGACAGGTGCCCTGGGAGCTTTCTTT. The V gene is TRBV12-3 or TRBV12-4, the J gene TRBJ1-1; the match to TRBD1 covers 7 bases. Losses at the gene ends were 7 bases for V and 10 bases for J; bases not matched to a gene: 12. The CDR3 runs 13 residues.

DNA of the CDR3: TGTGCCAGCAGTATCGGACAGCTCCACAATGAGCAGTTCTTC. Amino acid sequence: CASSIGQLHNEQFF. The rearrangement uses TRBV28 and TRBJ2-1; D is perhaps TRBD1 (6 bases). Germline V gene sequence: CDR1 MDHEN, CDR2 SYDVKM. Trimming removed 5 bases at V and 5 bases at J, with 13 bases between. The CDR3 has 14 residues. Complete variable domain (other parts from reference TRBV28 and TRBJ2-1): DVKVTQSSRYLVKRTGEKVFLECVQDMDHENMFWYRQDPGLGLRLIYFSYDVKMKEKGDIPEGYSVSREKKERFSLILESASTNQTSMYLCASSIGQLHNEQFFGPGTRLTVL.

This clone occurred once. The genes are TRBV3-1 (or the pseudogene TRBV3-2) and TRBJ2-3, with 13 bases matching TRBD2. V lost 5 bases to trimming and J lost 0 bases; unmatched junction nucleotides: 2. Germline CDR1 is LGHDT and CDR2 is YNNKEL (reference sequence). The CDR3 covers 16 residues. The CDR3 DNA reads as TGTGCCAGCAGCAAGGGACTAGCGGGGAGCACAGATACGCAGTATTTT. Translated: CASSKGLAGSTDTQYF.

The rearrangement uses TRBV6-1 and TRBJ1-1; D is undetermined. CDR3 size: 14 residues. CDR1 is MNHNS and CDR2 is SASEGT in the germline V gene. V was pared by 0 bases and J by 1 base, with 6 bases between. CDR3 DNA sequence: TGTGCCAGCAGTGAAGCCGCGAAGAACACTGAAGCTTTCTTT. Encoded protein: CASSEAAKNTEAFF.

Written as DNA, the CDR3 is TGTGCCAGCAAAGTTTCGGGCTCTGGAAACACCATATATTTT. Its protein product is CASKVSGSGNTIYF. The chain has TRBV28 and TRBJ1-3; the D is unclear. Germline V lookup: CDR1 MDHEN, CDR2 SYDVKM. The V and J ends lost 7 bases and 0 bases respectively, with 10 bases between them. This CDR3 has 14 amino acids.

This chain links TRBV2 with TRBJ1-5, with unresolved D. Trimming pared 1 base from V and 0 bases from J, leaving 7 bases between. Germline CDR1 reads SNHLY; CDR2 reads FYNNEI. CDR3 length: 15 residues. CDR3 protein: CASSEGGYSNQPQHF. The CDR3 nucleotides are TGTGCCAGCAGTGAAGGGGGATATAGCAATCAGCCCCAGCATTTT.

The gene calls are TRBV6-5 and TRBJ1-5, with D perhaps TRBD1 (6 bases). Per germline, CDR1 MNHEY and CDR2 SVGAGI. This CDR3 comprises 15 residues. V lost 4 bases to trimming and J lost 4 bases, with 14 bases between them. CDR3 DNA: TGTGCCAGCAGTTCCATGGACAGTGGGAATCAGCCCCAGCATTTT. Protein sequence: CASSSMDSGNQPQHF.

The CDR3 DNA sequence: TGTGCCAGCAGTGACTCTGCGGGGGGGAACACAGATACGCAGTATTTT. It translates to CASSDSAGGNTDTQYF. The rearrangement joins TRBV6-4 to TRBJ2-3; 9 bases match TRBD2. The CDR3 is made up of 16 amino acids. The V gene end was trimmed by 0 bases and the J gene end by 2 bases; junction bases not matched to a gene: 3. The V gene's germline CDR1 is MRHNA and CDR2 SNTAGT.

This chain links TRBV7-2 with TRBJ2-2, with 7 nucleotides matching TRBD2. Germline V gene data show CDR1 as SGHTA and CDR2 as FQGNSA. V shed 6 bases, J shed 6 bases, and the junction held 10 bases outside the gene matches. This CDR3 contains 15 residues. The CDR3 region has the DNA TGTGCCAGCAGTAGGACCGGGACTACGTCCGGGGAGCTGTTTTTT. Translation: CASSRTGTTSGELFF.

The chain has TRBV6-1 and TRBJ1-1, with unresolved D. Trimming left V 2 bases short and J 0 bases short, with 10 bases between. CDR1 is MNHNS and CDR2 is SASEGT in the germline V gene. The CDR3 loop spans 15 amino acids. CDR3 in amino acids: CASSEYGRLNTEAFF. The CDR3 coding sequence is TGTGCCAGCAGTGAATATGGACGCTTGAACACTGAAGCTTTCTTT.

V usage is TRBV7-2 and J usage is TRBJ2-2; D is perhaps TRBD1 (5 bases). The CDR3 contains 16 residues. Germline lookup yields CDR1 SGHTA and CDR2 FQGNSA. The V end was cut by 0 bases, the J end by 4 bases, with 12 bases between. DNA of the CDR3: TGTGCCAGCAGCTTAGCCCTGCAGGGTTCCACCGGGGAGCTGTTTTTT. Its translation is CASSLALQGSTGELFF.

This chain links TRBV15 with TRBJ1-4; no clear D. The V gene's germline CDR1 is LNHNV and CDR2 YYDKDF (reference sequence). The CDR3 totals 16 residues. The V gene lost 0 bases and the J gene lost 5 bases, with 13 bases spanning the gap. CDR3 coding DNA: TGTGCCACCAGCAGAGATCTTAGGACCTTAAATGAAAAACTGTTTTTT. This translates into CATSRDLRTLNEKLFF.

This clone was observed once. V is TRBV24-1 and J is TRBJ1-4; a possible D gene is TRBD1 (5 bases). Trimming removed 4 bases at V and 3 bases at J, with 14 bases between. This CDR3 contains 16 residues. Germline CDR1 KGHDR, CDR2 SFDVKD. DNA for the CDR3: TGTGCCACCAGTGAACTGCGACAGATTCCTAATGAAAAACTGTTTTTT. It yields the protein CATSELRQIPNEKLFF.

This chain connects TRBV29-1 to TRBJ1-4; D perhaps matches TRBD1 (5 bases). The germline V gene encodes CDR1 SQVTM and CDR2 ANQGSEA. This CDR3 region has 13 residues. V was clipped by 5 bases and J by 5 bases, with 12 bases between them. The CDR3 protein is CSVIYQGNEKLFF. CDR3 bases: TGCAGCGTTATCTATCAGGGAAATGAAAAACTGTTTTTT.

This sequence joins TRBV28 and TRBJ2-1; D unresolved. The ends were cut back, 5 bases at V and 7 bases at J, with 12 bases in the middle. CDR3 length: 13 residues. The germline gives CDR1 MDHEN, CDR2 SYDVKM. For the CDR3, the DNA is TGTGCCAGCAGTCAGAGACCGGCGAATGAGCAGTTCTTC. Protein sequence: CASSQRPANEQFF.